This TCR beta chain was documented in a study of a mutant IDH1 vaccine in newly diagnosed glioma. Study-level background: Onset of vaccination occurred 4-6 weeks following radiotherapy alone, or with temozolomide cycles. Prior therapy was radiotherapy, temozolomide, or both; most received both. Study results and limitations: With respect to changes in top peripheral T cell clonotypes, pseudoprogression seemed unrelated.

The CDR3 consists of 15 residues. The V gene's germline CDR1 is SQVTM and CDR2 ANQGSEA. The germline V and J ends were trimmed by 3 bases and 4 bases, with 16 bases remaining between them. Documented time point: week 23, last vaccination. Topical imiquimod was applied with each vaccine dose, which held 300 ug of mutant IDH1 20-mer peptide. As for this clone: The antigen remains undetermined.

The assay was immunoSEQ multiplex PCR, and TCRdb's table has in-frame clones only and misses some. The sample contains about 44,000 clones, approximately 89% of which appear only once. The sequences come from PBMCs, collected from a glioma patient whose treatment included an IDH1 peptide vaccine. The V gene is TRBV29-1, the J gene TRBJ2-1; TRBD2 is a possible D gene (5 bases). The receptor comes from a man aged 50 or older with glioma. CDR3 in amino acids: CSVDIGSGAYNEQFF. The CDR3 nucleotides are TGCAGCGTTGACATTGGCAGCGGAGCTTACAATGAGCAGTTCTTC.